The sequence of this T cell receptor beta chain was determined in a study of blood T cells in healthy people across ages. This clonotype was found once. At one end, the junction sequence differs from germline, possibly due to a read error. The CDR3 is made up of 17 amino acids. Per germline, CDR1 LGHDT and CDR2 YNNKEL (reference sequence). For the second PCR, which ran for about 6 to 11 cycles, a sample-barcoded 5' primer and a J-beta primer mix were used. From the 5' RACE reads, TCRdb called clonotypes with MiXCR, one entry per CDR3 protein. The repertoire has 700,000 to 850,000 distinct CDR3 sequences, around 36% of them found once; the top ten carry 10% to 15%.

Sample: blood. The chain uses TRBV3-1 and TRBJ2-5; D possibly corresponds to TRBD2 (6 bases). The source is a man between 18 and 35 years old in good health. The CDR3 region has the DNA TGTGCCTGCAGCCAAGGCGCTAGCGCATGGTACCAAGAGACCCAGTACTTC. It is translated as CACSQGASAWYQETQYF.